Below, one TCR beta chain is given with its context. What it binds is not known. V lost 3 bases and J lost 5; bases outside the gene matches: 4. The germline V gene has CDR1 SGHRS and CDR2 YFSETQ. The CDR3 contains 14 residues. These data belong to a study of CD8 T cells in ankylosing spondylitis. Findings of the study overall: Relatively rare in peripheral blood, disease-linked clones were also CD8+. A TCR beta motif of 8 or 9 highly homologous variants appeared characteristic of ankylosing spondylitis blood.

A single record per CDR3 protein comes from TCRdb applying MiXCR to the 5' RACE reads. The sample consists of about 700,000 distinct CDR3 sequences, under 20% of them appearing once. The TCR was taken from a male donor with ankylosing spondylitis. Sequencing used blood, either unsorted or a sorted T cell fraction (not recorded which). The chain is built from TRBV5-1 and TRBJ2-5, with 10 bases fitting TRBD2. The CDR3 region has the DNA TGCGCCAGCAGCTGGGCTAGCGGGAGTGAGACCCAGTACTTC. Residues: CASSWASGSETQYF. Looking up the rest from reference TRBV5-1 and TRBJ2-5 gives the full variable domain: KAGVTQTPRYLIKTRGQQVTLSCSPISGHRSVSWYQQTPGQGLQFLFEYFSETQRNKGNFPGRFSGRQFSNSRSEMNVSTLELGDSALYLCASSWASGSETQYFGPGTRLLVL.